This TCR beta chain was sequenced during a study of blood T cell repertoires in COVID-19. Study details: Samples taken during acute and convalescent COVID-19 were collected in the United States, Italy and Spain. PBMCs, B-cell-depleted T cells, or T cells were the source of the cDNA or gDNA that made up the material.

The method was immunoSEQ multiplex PCR; TCRdb's version includes in-frame clones alone and lacks a portion of them. The sample includes approximately 350,000 clones, 89% seen only once; the top ten take 1% to 1.5%. The CDR3 is 16 residues long. Germline CDR1 reads SGHNT; CDR2 reads YYREEE (reference sequence). Trimming left V 1 base short and J 2 bases short, with 10 bases between. The TCR was taken from a middle-aged man with acute or convalescent COVID-19. The chain has TRBV5-4 and TRBJ2-6; the D is unclear. The sequencing input was peripheral blood. CDR3 residues: CASSLLQVTGANVLTF. In DNA form, the CDR3 reads TGTGCCAGCAGCTTGCTCCAGGTTACTGGGGCCAACGTCCTGACTTTC. The variable domain in full, with the rest retrieved from reference TRBV5-4 and TRBJ2-6, is ETGVTQSPTHLIKTRGQQVTLRCSSQSGHNTVSWYQQALGQGPQFIFQYYREEENGRGNFPPRFSGLQFPNYSSELNVNALELDDSALYLCASSLLQVTGANVLTFGAGSRLTVL.